The T cell receptor beta chain under discussion was sequenced for a study of memory CD4+ T cells and cytomegalovirus serostatus. Study as a whole: Healthy Belgian adult donors included several CMV-positive and 20 to 30 CMV-negative people.

Study conclusions and caveats: Of 164 reported CMV TCRbeta sequences, 60 to 85 were found in memory CD4+ repertoires.

Single viable CD3+CD4+CD8-CD45RO+ cells were sorted as the memory CD4+ T cells. CDR1 and CDR2 from the germline V gene are MGHRA and YSYEKL. With 4 bases clipped from V and 7 bases from J, the junction kept 9 bases outside the gene matches. The CDR3 has 15 amino acids. Original processing methods: After removing out-of-frame reads, over 2 million distinct TCRbeta sequences remained. Sequencing was performed with immunoSEQ multiplex PCR; in TCRdb, only in-frame clones are kept and a portion is missing. V and J calls and clone size follow that table, whereas D and trimming were derived from the DNA. The sample holds fewer than 35,000 clones, about 81% seen once. Turning to this clone: Its antigen is undetermined.

Sequenced material: memory CD4+ T cells from blood. The source is an adult in good health and CMV-seronegative. The chain recombines TRBV4-1 with TRBJ1-4, with 7 bases identical to TRBD1. CDR3 in amino acids: CASSLVYRGSEKLFF. The CDR3 DNA sequence: TGCGCCAGCAGCCTTGTATACAGGGGATCTGAAAAACTGTTTTTT.